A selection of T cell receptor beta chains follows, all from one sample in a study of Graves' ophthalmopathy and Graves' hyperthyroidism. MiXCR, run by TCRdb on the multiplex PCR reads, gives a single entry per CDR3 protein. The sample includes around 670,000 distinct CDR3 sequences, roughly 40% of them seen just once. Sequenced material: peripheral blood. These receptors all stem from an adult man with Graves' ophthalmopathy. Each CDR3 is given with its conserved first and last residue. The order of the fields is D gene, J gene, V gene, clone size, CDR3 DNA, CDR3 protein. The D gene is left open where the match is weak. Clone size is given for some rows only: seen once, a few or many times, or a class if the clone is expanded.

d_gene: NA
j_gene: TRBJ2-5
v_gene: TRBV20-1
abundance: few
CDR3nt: TGCAGTGCCTACGTTGGTGGGACCCAGTACTTC
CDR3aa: CSAYVGGTQYF

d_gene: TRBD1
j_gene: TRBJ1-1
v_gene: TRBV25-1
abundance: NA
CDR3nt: TGTGCCAGCAGTGAATGGGACAGGCCCACTGAAGCTTTCTTT
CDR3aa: CASSEWDRPTEAFF

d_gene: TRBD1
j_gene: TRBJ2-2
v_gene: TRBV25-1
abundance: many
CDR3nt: TGTGCCAGCAGGGGGACAGGGGTCACCGGGGAGCTGTTTTTT
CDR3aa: CASRGTGVTGELFF

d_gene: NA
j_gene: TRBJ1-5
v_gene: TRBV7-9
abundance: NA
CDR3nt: TGTGCCGGCAGCTCCACGGGGTTGGCCAACCAGCCCCAGCATTTT
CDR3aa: CAGSSTGLANQPQHF

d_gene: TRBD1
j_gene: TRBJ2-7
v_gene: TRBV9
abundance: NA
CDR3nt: TGTGCCAGCAGCGGCCCAAGCGCAGGGGGCTTAACCTACGAGCAGTACTTC
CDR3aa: CASSGPSAGGLTYEQYF

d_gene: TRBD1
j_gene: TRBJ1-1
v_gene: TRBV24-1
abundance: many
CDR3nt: TGTGCCACCAGTGACTCCGGGACAGGGGTTCTTTCTGAAGCTTTCTTT
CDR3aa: CATSDSGTGVLSEAFF

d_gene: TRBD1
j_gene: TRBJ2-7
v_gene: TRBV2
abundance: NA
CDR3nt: TGTGCCAGCAGTTACTCCAGGGGGCGTTATAACGAGCAGTACTTC
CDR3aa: CASSYSRGRYNEQYF

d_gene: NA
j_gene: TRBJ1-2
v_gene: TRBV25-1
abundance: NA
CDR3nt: TGTGCCTGGATGGCGGACTGGGGCTATGGCTACACCTTC
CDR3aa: CAWMADWGYGYTF

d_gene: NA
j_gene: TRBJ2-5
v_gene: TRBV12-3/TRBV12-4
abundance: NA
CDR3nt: TGTACCAGCAGCGTAGAGCCTTCTCTATACACCCAAGAGACCCAGTACTTC
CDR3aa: CTSSVEPSLYTQETQYF

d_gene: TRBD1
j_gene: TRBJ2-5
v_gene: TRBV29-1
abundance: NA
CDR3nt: TGCAGCTTGGGACAGGCCGGCCGGGAGACCCAGTACTTC
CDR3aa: CSLGQAGRETQYF

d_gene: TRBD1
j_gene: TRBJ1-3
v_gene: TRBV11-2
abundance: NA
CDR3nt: TGTGCCAGTAAACCGGGACAGGGCCTATACTCTGGAAACACCATATATTTT
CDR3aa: CASKPGQGLYSGNTIYF

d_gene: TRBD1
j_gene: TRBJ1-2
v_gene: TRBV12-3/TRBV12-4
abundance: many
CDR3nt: TGTGCCAGCAGTTTAGTCGGGACAGAAGACTTAAACTATGGCTACACCTTC
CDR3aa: CASSLVGTEDLNYGYTF

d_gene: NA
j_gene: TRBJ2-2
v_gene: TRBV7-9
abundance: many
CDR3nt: TGTGCCAGCAGCTTATCCACCGGGGAGCTGTTTTTT
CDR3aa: CASSLSTGELFF

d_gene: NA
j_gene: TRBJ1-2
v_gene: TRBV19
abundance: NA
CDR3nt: TGTGCCAGTAAGGGGGACGATGGTGGCTACACCTTC
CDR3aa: CASKGDDGGYTF

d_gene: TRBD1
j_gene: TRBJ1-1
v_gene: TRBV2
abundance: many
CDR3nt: TGTGCCAGCAGTCTCGACAGGGATGAAGCTTTCTTT
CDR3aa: CASSLDRDEAFF

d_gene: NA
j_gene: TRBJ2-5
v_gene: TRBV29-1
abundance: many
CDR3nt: TGCAGCGCATACAGGACGGAAGAGACCCAGTACTTC
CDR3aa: CSAYRTEETQYF

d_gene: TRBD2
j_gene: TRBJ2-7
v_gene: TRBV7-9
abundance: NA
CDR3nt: TGTGCCAGCAGGCCCCGACTAGCGGAGAACCTCTACGAGCAGTACTTC
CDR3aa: CASRPRLAENLYEQYF

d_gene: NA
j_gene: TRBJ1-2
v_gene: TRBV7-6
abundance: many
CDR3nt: TGTGCCAGCAGCTCAAGAGTAACAGGGTATCAACGGTATGGCTACACCTTC
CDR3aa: CASSSRVTGYQRYGYTF